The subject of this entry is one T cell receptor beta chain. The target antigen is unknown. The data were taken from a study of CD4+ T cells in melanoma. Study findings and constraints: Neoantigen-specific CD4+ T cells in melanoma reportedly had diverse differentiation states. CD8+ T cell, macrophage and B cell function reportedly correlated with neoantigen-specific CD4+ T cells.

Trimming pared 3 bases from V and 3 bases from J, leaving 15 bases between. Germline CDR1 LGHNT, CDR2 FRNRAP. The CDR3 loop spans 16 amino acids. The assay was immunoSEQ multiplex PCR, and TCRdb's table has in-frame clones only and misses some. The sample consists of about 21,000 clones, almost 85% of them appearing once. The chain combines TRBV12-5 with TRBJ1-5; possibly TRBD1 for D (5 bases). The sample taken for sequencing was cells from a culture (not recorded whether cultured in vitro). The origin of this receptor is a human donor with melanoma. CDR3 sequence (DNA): TGTGCTAGTGGTTTTTCCGGGACCGGCTACAATCAGCCCCAGCATTTT. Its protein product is CASGFSGTGYNQPQHF. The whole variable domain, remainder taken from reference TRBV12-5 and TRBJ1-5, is DARVTQTPRHKVTEMGQEVTMRCQPILGHNTVFWYRQTMMQGLELLAYFRNRAPLDDSGMPKDRFSAEMPDATLATLKIQPSEPRDSAVYFCASGFSGTGYNQPQHFGDGTRLSIL.